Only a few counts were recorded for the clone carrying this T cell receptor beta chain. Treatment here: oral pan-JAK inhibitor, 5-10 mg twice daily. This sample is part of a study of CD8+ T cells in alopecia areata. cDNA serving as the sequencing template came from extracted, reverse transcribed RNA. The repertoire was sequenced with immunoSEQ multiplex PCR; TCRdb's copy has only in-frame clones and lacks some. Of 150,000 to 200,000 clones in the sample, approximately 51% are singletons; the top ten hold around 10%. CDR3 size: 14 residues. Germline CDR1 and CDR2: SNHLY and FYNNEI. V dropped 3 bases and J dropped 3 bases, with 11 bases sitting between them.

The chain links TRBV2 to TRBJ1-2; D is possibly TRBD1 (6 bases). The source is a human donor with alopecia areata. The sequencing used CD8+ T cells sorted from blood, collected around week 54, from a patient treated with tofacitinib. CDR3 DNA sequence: TGTGCCAGCAGTGATGGACAGCGCGACTATGGCTACACCTTC. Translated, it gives CASSDGQRDYGYTF.